The 31 T cell receptor beta chains given below trace back to one sample, sequenced in a study of T cell clonotyping in hematopoietic cell transplantation. Using immunoSEQ multiplex PCR, the repertoire was profiled, and TCRdb retains in-frame clones only, with some absent. The table shows about 49,000 clones, with 70% to 90% occurring only once. Time point denoted: recipient sample about 28 days before transplant, after cytoreduction. This material consisted of peripheral blood mononuclear cells, taken before stem cell transplant. The receptors shown here come from a man aged 55 to 70 with biphenotypic leukemia. Some clones in this sample may be carry-over from other donors' samples.

This clone was observed a single time. V gene TRBV5-4 combines with J gene TRBJ2-3; weak D call: TRBD1 (5 bases). V shed 0 bases and J shed 0 bases, with 11 bases lying between them. Germline CDR1 SGHNT, CDR2 YYREEE (reference sequence). This CDR3 region has 16 residues. Here the CDR3 DNA reads TGTGCCAGCAGCTTGGAGGTAGGGGCTAGCACAGATACGCAGTATTTT. Protein sequence: CASSLEVGASTDTQYF.

The rearrangement links TRBV25-1 to TRBJ2-3; TRBD2 might be the D (5 bases). Trimming left V 3 bases short and J 5 bases short, with 9 bases between. The CDR3 loop spans 13 amino acids. Germline loops: CDR1 MGHDK, CDR2 SYGVNS. The CDR3 nucleotides are TGTGCCAGCAGTGAGAGAGGGAAAGATACGCAGTATTTT. Translation gives CASSERGKDTQYF.

This chain uses TRBV18 with TRBJ2-7; 10 bases are shared with TRBD2. CDR3 length: 15 amino acids. J lost 5 bases, V lost 6 bases, and 10 bases had no gene match. Looked up from germline, CDR1 is KGHSH and CDR2 is LQKENI. The CDR3, as DNA: TGTGCCAGCTCGCCCGGACTAGCGGACACCCACGAGCAGTACTTC. This sequence encodes CASSPGLADTHEQYF.

The chain recombines TRBV6-6 with TRBJ2-5; D gene ambiguous. CDR3 length equals 14 residues. Germline assignment: CDR1 MNHNY and CDR2 SVGAGI (reference sequence). Trimming pared 2 bases from V and 4 bases from J, leaving 11 bases between. The CDR3 nucleotides are TGTGCCAGCAGTTACGCTAGTTCTCGAGAGACCCAGTACTTC. It yields the protein CASSYASSRETQYF.

CDR3 region: CASSLVRSETQYF. The DNA for the CDR3 is TGTGCCAGCAGCTTAGTTAGATCGGAGACCCAGTACTTC. The V call is TRBV7-2, the J call TRBJ2-5; D remains ambiguous. V lost 1 base to trimming and J lost 5 bases, with 8 bases between them. The length of the CDR3 is 13 residues. Germline V gene lookup returns CDR1 SGHTA and CDR2 FQGNSA.

The chain combines TRBV2 with TRBJ2-4, with D possibly matching TRBD2 (6 bases). The V end was cut by 11 bases, the J end by 5 bases, with 16 bases between. Germline V gene lookup returns CDR1 SNHLY and CDR2 FYNNEI. The CDR3 covers 13 residues. The CDR3 coding sequence is TGTGCCTCTCGGGGACTGGGCCAAAACATTCAGTACTTC. Its protein product is CASRGLGQNIQYF.

The V and J genes are TRBV19 and TRBJ2-4; D remains unclear. The V end lost 2 bases, the J end lost 2 bases, and 13 bases lay between the germline ends. There are 16 residues in the CDR3. Germline CDR1 LNHDA, CDR2 SQIVND (reference sequence). The CDR3 region has the DNA TGTGCCAGTAGTATATTTCATAGGGTTACCAAAAACATTCAGTACTTC. Protein sequence: CASSIFHRVTKNIQYF.

In its sample, this clone was seen a few times. This chain connects TRBV9 to TRBJ2-5, with 16 bases that match TRBD2. V gave up 3 bases and J gave up 5 bases; unmatched junction bases: 13. The CDR3 runs 19 residues. Germline V lookup: CDR1 SGDLS, CDR2 YYNGEE. In DNA form, the CDR3 reads TGTGCCAGCAGCGAGGGACTAGCGGGAGGGCCTGCATCGGGGGAGACCCAGTACTTC. The encoded protein is CASSEGLAGGPASGETQYF. The whole variable domain, remainder taken from reference TRBV9 and TRBJ2-5, is DSGVTQTPKHLITATGQRVTLRCSPRSGDLSVYWYQQSLDQGLQFLIQYYNGEERAKGNILERFSAQQFPDLHSELNLSSLELGDSALYFCASSEGLAGGPASGETQYFGPGTRLLVL.

The rearrangement links TRBV7-2 to TRBJ2-7; D assignment may be TRBD1 or TRBD2 (5 bases each). The CDR3 covers 13 residues. V gave up 3 bases and J gave up 3 bases, with 9 bases separating them. CDR1 is SGHTA and CDR2 is FQGNSA in the germline V gene. CDR3 amino acids: CASSLGPIYEQYF. CDR3 bases: TGTGCCAGCAGCTTGGGACCGATCTACGAGCAGTACTTC. Based on the CDR3 plus reference TRBV7-2 and TRBJ2-7, the full variable domain is GAGVSQSPSNKVTEKGKDVELRCDPISGHTALYWYRQSLGQGLEFLIYFQGNSAPDKSGLPSDRFSAERTGGSVSTLTIQRTQQEDSAVYLCASSLGPIYEQYFGPGTRLTVT.

This chain links TRBV4-1 with TRBJ2-7; D uncertain. Trimming took off 4 bases at V and 6 bases at J, with 13 bases between the two ends. Per the germline V gene, CDR1 is MGHRA and CDR2 is YSYEKL. CDR3 length: 13 residues. As DNA, the CDR3 is TGCGCCAGCAGCCCCGTAGGGCCCGGCGAGCAGTACTTC. Translating gives CASSPVGPGEQYF.

The DNA of the CDR3 is TGTGCCTGGGCTGCGGGAGATAGCAATCAGCCCCAGCATTTT. It yields the protein CAWAAGDSNQPQHF. The V call is TRBV30, the J call TRBJ1-5; D uncertain. This CDR3 spans 14 amino acids. CDR1 and CDR2 (germline): GTSNPN, SVGIG (reference sequence). V was shortened by 5 bases and J by 0 bases, with 11 bases between the two germline ends. Full variable domain (missing parts from reference TRBV30 and TRBJ1-5): SQTIHQWPATLVQPVGSPLSLECTVEGTSNPNLYWYRQAAGRGLQLLFYSVGIGQISSEVPQNLSASRPQDRQFILSSKKLLLSDSGFYLCAWAAGDSNQPQHFGDGTRLSIL.

The V and J genes are TRBV11-2 and TRBJ2-7; D remains unclear. The CDR3 totals 12 residues. Germline V gene lookup returns CDR1 SGHAT and CDR2 FQNNGV. V lost 5 bases, J lost 7 bases, and 12 bases lay in between. The CDR3 protein is CASSPTLWEQYF. The CDR3 region has the DNA TGTGCCAGCAGCCCAACCTTGTGGGAGCAGTACTTC. Based on the CDR3 plus reference TRBV11-2 and TRBJ2-7, the full variable domain is EAGVAQSPRYKIIEKRQSVAFWCNPISGHATLYWYQQILGQGPKLLIQFQNNGVVDDSQLPKDRFSAERLKGVDSTLKIQPAKLEDSAVYLCASSPTLWEQYFGPGTRLTVT.

The chain employs TRBV19 and TRBJ2-3; 8 bases agree with TRBD2. Trimming at V came to 8 bases and at J to 2 bases, leaving 6 bases not matched to a gene. Germline V gives CDR1 LNHDA, CDR2 SQIVND (reference sequence). This CDR3 is 14 amino acids long. CDR3 residues: CASRPAGVTDTQYF. The CDR3 DNA reads as TGTGCCAGTCGCCCAGCGGGGGTCACAGATACGCAGTATTTT.

The J gene is TRBJ2-2, the V gene TRBV27; D remains ambiguous. The CDR3 extends over 14 amino acids. Germline CDR1 and CDR2: MNHEY and SMNVEV (reference sequence). Trimming removed 2 bases at V and 1 base at J, with 5 bases between. The CDR3 DNA is TGTGCCAGCAGTTTAGTGGGGAACACCGGGGAGCTGTTTTTT. Translation: CASSLVGNTGELFF.

The chain links TRBV18 to TRBJ1-1; 8 positions match TRBD1. Trimming took 3 bases from V and 2 from J; bases not matched to a gene: 11. The CDR3 is 17 amino acids. Germline V gives CDR1 KGHSH, CDR2 LQKENI. Here the CDR3 DNA reads TGTGCCAGCTCACCCTCGACAGGGGCGGTAGGAAACACTGAAGCTTTCTTT. It specifies CASSPSTGAVGNTEAFF.

V and J are TRBV6-5 and TRBJ1-1; D remains ambiguous. The CDR3 runs 14 residues. Trimming took off 0 bases at V and 1 base at J, with 6 bases between the two ends. Germline V gene sequence: CDR1 MNHEY, CDR2 SVGAGI. CDR3 amino acids: CASSYSIQNTEAFF. The CDR3 DNA is TGTGCCAGCAGTTACTCGATACAGAACACTGAAGCTTTCTTT.

This chain connects TRBV11-2 to TRBJ1-2; the match to TRBD1 covers 11 bases. Germline CDR1 is SGHAT and CDR2 is FQNNGV. Losses at the gene ends were 3 bases for V and 4 bases for J; bases not matched to a gene: 4. This CDR3 has 15 residues. The CDR3 spells CASSLGTGGVYGYTF. The CDR3 region has the DNA TGTGCCAGCAGCTTGGGGACAGGGGGAGTCTATGGCTACACCTTC.

The V gene is TRBV2, the J gene TRBJ2-3; 10 bases fit TRBD2. From germline, CDR1 is SNHLY and CDR2 FYNNEI. This CDR3 is 15 amino acids long. With V trimmed by 2 bases and J by 4 bases, 3 bases remained unmatched. CDR3 amino acids: CASSELAGEADTQYF. CDR3 coding DNA: TGTGCCAGCAGTGAACTAGCGGGAGAGGCAGATACGCAGTATTTT.

The V and J genes are TRBV30 and TRBJ2-3; no firm D call. Germline CDR1 reads GTSNPN; CDR2 reads SVGIG (reference sequence). Trimming stripped 6 bases from V and 2 bases from J, with 9 bases between. The CDR3 sequence is 12 residues long. CDR3: CACSQSTDTQYF. The CDR3 nucleotides read TGTGCCTGTAGTCAATCCACAGATACGCAGTATTTT.

The chain carries TRBV9 and TRBJ2-1; D is uncertain. V was cut by 3 bases and J by 8 bases, with 9 bases left in between. The CDR3 is made up of 12 amino acids. Germline V CDR1 and CDR2: SGDLS, YYNGEE. The CDR3 loop is CASSANSDEQFF. CDR3 sequence (DNA): TGTGCCAGCAGCGCGAACAGCGATGAGCAGTTCTTC.

The chain is built from TRBV9 and TRBJ1-2; a weak D match, TRBD1 (5 bases). There are 13 residues in the CDR3. Germline-derived CDR1 and CDR2 are SGDLS and YYNGEE. The V end lost 5 bases, the J end lost 8 bases, and 16 bases lay between the germline ends. The CDR3 protein is CASSLSGVRGYTF. CDR3 coding DNA: TGTGCCAGCAGTCTATCGGGGGTACGGGGCTACACCTTC. Combining the CDR3 with reference TRBV9 and TRBJ1-2 gives the whole variable domain DSGVTQTPKHLITATGQRVTLRCSPRSGDLSVYWYQQSLDQGLQFLIQYYNGEERAKGNILERFSAQQFPDLHSELNLSSLELGDSALYFCASSLSGVRGYTFGSGTRLTVV.

The chain employs TRBV19 and TRBJ2-7; no definite D call. Germline V CDR1 and CDR2: LNHDA, SQIVND (reference sequence). CDR3 length: 13 residues. Trimming stripped 5 bases from V and 8 bases from J, with 16 bases between. CDR3 loop: CASSDSKGTKQYF. CDR3 in DNA: TGTGCCAGTAGTGACTCCAAGGGCACGAAGCAGTACTTC.

A remark on this clone: At one of its ends the junction is not consistent with the germline gene, which may arise from a read error. The V call is TRBV6-1, the J call TRBJ2-1; no firm D call. Germline values: CDR1 MNHNS, CDR2 SASEGT. The CDR3 contains 13 residues. DNA of the CDR3: TGTGCCAGCAGTTCTTCCTTCGAGTTCCAATTGCTCTTC. Protein: CASSSSFEFQLLF.

This chain links TRBV28 with TRBJ2-4, with D hard to call. This CDR3 comprises 14 residues. V was cut by 10 bases and J by 0 bases, with 13 bases left in between. The germline V gene has CDR1 MDHEN and CDR2 SYDVKM. CDR3 sequence: CAKRPYLAKNIQYF. The DNA of the CDR3 is TGTGCCAAAAGACCCTATCTAGCCAAAAACATTCAGTACTTC.

The table lists this clone with a count of one. The CDR3 nucleotides are TGTGCCAGCAGCTTGGGCCCTAGCGGTAGCACAGATACGCAGTATTTT. Amino acids: CASSLGPSGSTDTQYF. The V call is TRBV5-4, the J call TRBJ2-3; 7 bases fit TRBD2. The CDR3 is 16 residues long. The V and J ends lost 0 bases and 0 bases, in that order; junction bases with no gene match: 4. The V gene's germline CDR1 is SGHNT and CDR2 YYREEE (reference sequence).

The genes are TRBV6-4 and TRBJ2-5; 7 bases align to TRBD2. This CDR3 has 15 residues. The germline gives CDR1 MRHNA, CDR2 SNTAGT. V gave up 5 bases and J gave up 5 bases; unmatched junction bases: 11. The CDR3: CASSHTSGTIETQYF. In DNA form, the CDR3 reads TGTGCCAGCAGTCATACATCCGGGACTATCGAGACCCAGTACTTC.

Concerning this clone: This specimen includes other DNA sequences encoding the same CDR3. V usage is TRBV5-1 and J usage is TRBJ1-4; no clear D. This CDR3 is built from 16 residues. CDR1 and CDR2 from the germline V gene are SGHRS and YFSETQ. V lost 0 bases and J lost 6, with 15 bases in between. The CDR3 DNA sequence: TGCGCCAGCAGCTTGGGCCCCGGAACATCAGATGAAAAACTGTTTTTT. Its translation is CASSLGPGTSDEKLFF.

CDR3 loop: CATRTESRLFF. In DNA, the CDR3 is TGTGCCACCCGGACCGAAAGTCGCCTGTTTTTT. The V call is TRBV19, the J call TRBJ1-4; no firm D call. The CDR3 loop spans 11 amino acids. The V gene's germline CDR1 is LNHDA and CDR2 SQIVND (reference sequence). The germline V and J ends were trimmed by 10 bases and 14 bases, with 17 bases remaining between them.

The V call is TRBV2, the J call TRBJ2-7; 8 nucleotides match TRBD2. The CDR3 loop spans 13 amino acids. V dropped 7 bases and J dropped 3; count of bases not matched to a gene: 5. The germline CDR1 and CDR2 sequences are SNHLY and FYNNEI. CDR3 in DNA: TGTGCCAGCACGGGGGGGATCTACTACGAGCAGTACTTC. This sequence encodes CASTGGIYYEQYF. Using reference TRBV2 and TRBJ2-7 for the parts outside the CDR3, the full variable domain is EPEVTQTPSHQVTQMGQEVILRCVPISNHLYFYWYRQILGQKVEFLVSFYNNEISEKSEIFDDQFSVERPDGSNFTLKIRSTKLEDSAMYFCASTGGIYYEQYFGPGTRLTVT.

The V call is TRBV30, the J call TRBJ2-1, with 7 bases matching TRBD1. The CDR3 spans 13 residues. Per the germline V gene, CDR1 is GTSNPN and CDR2 is SVGIG (reference sequence). V gave up 3 bases and J gave up 6 bases; unmatched junction bases: 5. CDR3 sequence (DNA): TGTGCCTGGAGGGGAGACAGGGCCAATGAGCAGTTCTTC. It translates to CAWRGDRANEQFF.

This chain connects TRBV5-6 to TRBJ2-3; 10 positions match TRBD2. From germline, CDR1 is SGHDT and CDR2 YYEEEE. CDR3 length: 15 residues. V shed 4 bases, J shed 0 bases, and the junction held 2 bases outside the gene matches. CDR3 DNA sequence: TGTGCCAGCAGCGCACTAGCGGGGAGCACAGATACGCAGTATTTT. Translation gives CASSALAGSTDTQYF.